This T cell receptor (beta chain) emerged from a study of T cells in Graves' hyperthyroidism and ophthalmopathy. Amplified regions were TCR beta CDR3 sequences from RNA transcripts. HTBI primers were the set used in a first-round RT-PCR of the TCR CDR3. TCRdb analysed the multiplex PCR reads with MiXCR anew, one entry per CDR3 protein. The sample consists of some 440,000 distinct CDR3 sequences, roughly 14% of them appearing once. In germline, CDR1 is SGHTA, CDR2 FQGTGA. After removal of 3 bases from V and 5 bases from J, the junction contained 5 bases not matched to a gene. CDR3 size: 14 residues. Clinical symptoms, serum thyroxine and TRAb, thyroid ultrasound and orbital computed tomography together formed the diagnostic basis.

Sequencing input: blood. The sequence was collected from a woman aged 18-29 years with Graves' hyperthyroidism. The chain carries TRBV7-3 and TRBJ2-3; 7 bases align to TRBD2. CDR3 sequence: CASSFGGRQDTQYF. CDR3 bases: TGTGCCAGCAGCTTCGGCGGGAGACAAGATACGCAGTATTTT. Full variable domain (rest looked up from reference TRBV7-3 and TRBJ2-3): GAGVSQTPSNKVTEKGKYVELRCDPISGHTALYWYRQSLGQGPEFLIYFQGTGAADDSGLPNDRFFAVRPEGSVSTLKIQRTERGDSAVYLCASSFGGRQDTQYFGPGTRLTVL.